This T cell receptor (beta chain) was sequenced in a study of blood T cell repertoires in COVID-19. Study-level information: Spain, Italy and the United States supplied samples that represented acute and convalescent COVID-19. PBMCs, B-cell-depleted T cells, or T cells were the source of the cDNA or gDNA that made up the material.

Original methodology: Cell counts per sample came from amplifying reference gene primers. Sequencing was performed with immunoSEQ multiplex PCR; in TCRdb, only in-frame clones are kept and a portion is missing. V and J calls and clone size are given by that table; D and trimming were obtained from the DNA. This table holds 90,000 to 120,000 clones, more than 70% found once. CDR1 is MDHEN and CDR2 is SYDVKM in the germline V gene. This CDR3 region has 12 residues. V was clipped by 5 bases and J by 8 bases; unmatched bases: 4. This sequence was found in a man aged 40-55 years with active or convalescent COVID-19. Sequencing was done on a sample of peripheral blood. The J gene is TRBJ1-2, the V gene TRBV28, with 8 bases fitting TRBD1. The DNA for the CDR3 is TGTGCCAGCAGTGAGACAGGGGTCGGCTACACCTTC. This encodes CASSETGVGYTF.